The T cell receptor (beta chain) described here comes from a study of PD-1 blockade in classical Hodgkin lymphoma. The CDR3 runs 13 residues. Trimming pared 3 bases from V and 4 bases from J, leaving 8 bases between. Germline V gene data show CDR1 as SGDLS and CDR2 as YYNGEE. Assay used: immunoSEQ multiplex PCR; TCRdb lists only in-frame clones, some missing. This table has 40,000 to 65,000 clones, 81% appearing once. Every single patient, without exception, relapsed after autologous stem cell transplantation, and brentuximab vedotin exposure varied. The origin of this receptor is a human donor with classical Hodgkin lymphoma. V and J are TRBV9 and TRBJ2-1; no reliable D call. The sample was peripheral blood mononuclear cells (PBMCs), taken at baseline. The CDR3 here is CASSGTDYNEQFF. Here the CDR3 DNA reads TGTGCCAGCAGCGGGACGGATTACAATGAGCAGTTCTTC.